This is a list of T cell receptor beta chains from one sample in a study of blood T cells in healthy people across ages. In TCRdb, the 5' RACE reads were re-called with MiXCR into one record per CDR3 protein. The table records 800,000 to 1,000,000 distinct CDR3 sequences, roughly 50% of them present only once. The sample consisted of blood. These receptors originate from a man under 40 in good health. Each CDR3 is given with its conserved first and last residue. Fields, in order: CDR3 length, J gene, D gene, V gene, clone size, CDR3 protein, CDR3 DNA. A D gene is named only where the DNA matches it firmly. Clone size is stated in some rows and not others, as once, few, many or a class when expanded.

15 | TRBJ2-3 | - | TRBV5-1 | few | CASTTTVGGADTQYF | TGCGCCAGCACCACGACAGTGGGAGGCGCAGATACGCAGTATTTT
12 | TRBJ2-7 | - | TRBV2 | - | CASASGNNEQYF | TGTGCCAGCGCTTCCGGGAACAACGAGCAGTACTTC
14 | TRBJ2-2 | - | TRBV5-1 | - | CARNIREETGELFF | TGCGCCCGCAACATCAGGGAAGAAACCGGGGAGCTGTTTTTT
13 | TRBJ1-5 | - | TRBV28 | - | CAAGTTPDQPQHF | TGTGCCGCAGGTACCACCCCCGATCAGCCCCAGCATTTT
17 | TRBJ2-3 | TRBD2 | TRBV7-2 | - | CASSSRPGTSGTDTQYF | TGTGCCAGCAGCTCAAGACCAGGGACTAGCGGGACAGATACGCAGTATTTT
12 | TRBJ2-7 | - | TRBV5-1 | few | CASSFDLDEQYF | TGCGCCAGCAGCTTTGATCTGGACGAGCAGTACTTC
13 | TRBJ2-3 | - | TRBV6-1 | - | CASSEAAADTQYF | TGTGCCAGCAGTGAAGCGGCAGCAGATACGCAGTATTTT
16 | TRBJ2-1 | TRBD2 | TRBV7-2 | - | CASSLVAGGNYNEQFF | TGTGCCAGCAGCTTAGTAGCGGGGGGGAATTACAATGAGCAGTTCTTC
13 | TRBJ2-5 | - | TRBV9 | few | CASSVGVVETQYF | TGTGCCAGCAGCGTAGGAGTTGTGGAGACCCAGTACTTC
15 | TRBJ2-7 | - | TRBV6-6 | - | CASRSPGAVTYEQYF | TGTGCCAGCAGGTCCCCCGGGGCGGTCACCTACGAGCAGTACTTC
16 | TRBJ1-2 | - | TRBV7-9 | - | CASSSTWGGPFYGYTF | TGTGCCAGCAGCTCCACCTGGGGGGGGCCGTTCTATGGCTACACCTTC
16 | TRBJ2-1 | - | TRBV20-1 | - | CSARGRGPPMNNEQFF | TGCAGTGCTAGAGGGCGGGGGCCCCCCATGAACAATGAGCAGTTCTTC
15 | TRBJ1-5 | - | TRBV7-6 | - | CASSPEAGLDQPQHF | TGTGCCAGCAGCCCCGAAGCAGGGCTCGATCAGCCCCAGCATTTT
14 | TRBJ2-3 | - | TRBV12-3/TRBV12-4 | - | CASSFGGTIDTQYF | TGTGCCAGCAGTTTCGGGGGCACGATAGATACGCAGTATTTT
18 | TRBJ1-5 | - | TRBV5-6 | - | CASSAGLGTVYSNQPQHF | TGTGCCAGCAGCGCAGGCCTAGGAACAGTTTATAGCAATCAGCCCCAGCATTTT
16 | TRBJ1-6 | - | TRBV20-1 | - | CSARDHETGWNSPLHF | TGCAGTGCTAGAGATCACGAGACAGGTTGGAATTCACCCCTCCACTTT
14 | TRBJ2-3 | - | TRBV20-1 | few | CSAINRVFADTQYF | TGCAGTGCTATCAACAGGGTTTTCGCAGATACGCAGTATTTT
12 | TRBJ2-7 | - | TRBV27 | - | CASSSWTYEQYF | TGTGCCAGCAGCTCCTGGACCTACGAGCAGTACTTC
13 | TRBJ2-1 | TRBD1 | TRBV5-1 | few | CASSLPQGDEQFF | TGCGCCAGCAGCTTGCCGCAGGGGGATGAGCAGTTCTTC
16 | TRBJ2-7 | - | TRBV27 | few | CASSLSAATLTYEQYF | TGTGCCAGCAGTTTATCGGCGGCCACCTTAACCTACGAGCAGTACTTC
14 | TRBJ1-2 | - | TRBV5-6 | few | CASSLETNYYGYTF | TGTGCCAGCAGCTTGGAAACAAACTACTATGGCTACACCTTC
14 | TRBJ2-5 | - | TRBV7-9 | - | CASSLAGTQGEQYF | TGTGCCAGCAGCTTAGCGGGAACTCAGGGAGAGCAGTACTTC
14 | TRBJ1-6 | TRBD1 | TRBV12-3/TRBV12-4 | - | CASSWTGERSPLHF | TGTGCCAGCAGTTGGACAGGGGAGCGTTCACCCCTCCACTTT
12 | TRBJ1-2 | - | TRBV6-5 | - | CASSSGAPGYTF | TGTGCCAGCAGTTCAGGGGCGCCTGGCTACACCTTC
15 | TRBJ2-3 | TRBD2 | TRBV11-2 | many | CASSLTPAPAGMSYF | TGTGCCAGCAGCTTAACCCCCGCCCCAGCGGGAATGTCGTATTTT
15 | TRBJ2-7 | - | TRBV6-2/TRBV6-3 | - | CASRLQLTGLYEQYF | TGTGCCAGCCGCCTTCAATTGACTGGGCTCTACGAGCAGTACTTC
12 | TRBJ1-1 | - | TRBV28 | - | CASRPGPTEAFF | TGTGCCAGCAGACCAGGGCCCACTGAAGCTTTCTTT
13 | TRBJ2-1 | - | TRBV7-9 | - | CASKASMNNEQFF | TGTGCCAGCAAAGCGTCGATGAACAATGAGCAGTTCTTC
17 | TRBJ2-3 | - | TRBV6-2/TRBV6-3 | once | CASSYAAASLSTDTQYF | TGTGCCAGCAGTTACGCGGCAGCATCCCTCAGCACAGATACGCAGTATTTT
14 | TRBJ2-3 | TRBD1 | TRBV6-2/TRBV6-3 | - | CASTPTGVTDTQYF | TGTGCCAGCACTCCGACAGGGGTAACAGATACGCAGTATTTT
15 | TRBJ2-7 | TRBD1 | TRBV24-1 | many | CATSDPPGQGYEQYF | TGTGCCACCAGTGACCCGCCGGGACAGGGATACGAGCAGTACTTC
13 | TRBJ2-7 | - | TRBV11-1 | - | CASSPTFSYEQYF | TGTGCCAGCAGCCCGACATTCTCCTACGAGCAGTACTTC
12 | TRBJ2-7 | - | TRBV12-3/TRBV12-4 | few | CASSPTAQEQYF | TGTGCCAGCAGTCCTACCGCACAAGAGCAGTACTTC
13 | TRBJ1-2 | - | TRBV19 | - | CASKTVGPGGYTF | TGTGCCAGTAAGACAGTGGGCCCCGGAGGCTACACCTTC